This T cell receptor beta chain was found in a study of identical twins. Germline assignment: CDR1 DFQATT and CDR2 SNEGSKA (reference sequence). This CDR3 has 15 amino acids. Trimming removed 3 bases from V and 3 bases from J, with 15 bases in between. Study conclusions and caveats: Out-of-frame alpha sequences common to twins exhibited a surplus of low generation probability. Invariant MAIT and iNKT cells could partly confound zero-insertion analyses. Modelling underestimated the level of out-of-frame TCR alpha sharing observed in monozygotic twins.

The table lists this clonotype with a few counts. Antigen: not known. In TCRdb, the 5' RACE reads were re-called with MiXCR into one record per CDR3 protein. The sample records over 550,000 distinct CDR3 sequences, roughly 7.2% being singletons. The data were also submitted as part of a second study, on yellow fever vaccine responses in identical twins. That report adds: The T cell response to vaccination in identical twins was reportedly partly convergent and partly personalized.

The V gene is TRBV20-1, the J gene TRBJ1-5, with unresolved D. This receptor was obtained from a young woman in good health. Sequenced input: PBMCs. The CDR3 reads CSASLGSGPNQPQHF. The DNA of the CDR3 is TGCAGTGCTAGCCTGGGCTCAGGCCCCAATCAGCCCCAGCATTTT.